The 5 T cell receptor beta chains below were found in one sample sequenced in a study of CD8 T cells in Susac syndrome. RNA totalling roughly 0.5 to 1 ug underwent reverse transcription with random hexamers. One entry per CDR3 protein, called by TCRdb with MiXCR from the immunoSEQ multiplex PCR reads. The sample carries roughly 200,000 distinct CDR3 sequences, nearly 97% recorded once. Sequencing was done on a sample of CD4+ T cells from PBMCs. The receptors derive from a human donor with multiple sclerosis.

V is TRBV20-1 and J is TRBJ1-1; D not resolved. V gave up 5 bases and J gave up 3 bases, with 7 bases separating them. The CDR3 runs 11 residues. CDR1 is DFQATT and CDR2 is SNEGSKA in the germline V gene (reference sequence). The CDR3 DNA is TGCAGTGCTGCTGGGGACACTGAAGCTTTCTTT. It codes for CSAAGDTEAFF.

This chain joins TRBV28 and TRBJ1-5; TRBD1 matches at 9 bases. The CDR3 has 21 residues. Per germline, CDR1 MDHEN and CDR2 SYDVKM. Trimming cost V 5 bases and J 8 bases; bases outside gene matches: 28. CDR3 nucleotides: TGTGCCAGCAGTCCCAGGTCGACGGACAGGGGATACCGGCGGAAGAACGAGCCCCAGCATTTT. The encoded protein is CASSPRSTDRGYRRKNEPQHF.

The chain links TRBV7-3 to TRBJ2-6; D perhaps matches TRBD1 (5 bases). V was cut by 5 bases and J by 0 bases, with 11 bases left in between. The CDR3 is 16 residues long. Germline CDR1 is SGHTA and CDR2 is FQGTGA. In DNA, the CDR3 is TGTGCCAGCAGCGACCAGGGATACTCTGGGGCCAACGTCCTGACTTTC. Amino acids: CASSDQGYSGANVLTF. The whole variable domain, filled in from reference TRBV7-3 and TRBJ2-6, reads GAGVSQTPSNKVTEKGKYVELRCDPISGHTALYWYRQSLGQGPEFLIYFQGTGAADDSGLPNDRFFAVRPEGSVSTLKIQRTERGDSAVYLCASSDQGYSGANVLTFGAGSRLTVL.

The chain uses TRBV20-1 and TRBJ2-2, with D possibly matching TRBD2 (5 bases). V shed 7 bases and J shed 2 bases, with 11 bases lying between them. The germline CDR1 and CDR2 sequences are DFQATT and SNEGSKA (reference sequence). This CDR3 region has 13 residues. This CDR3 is CSGAADNTGELFF. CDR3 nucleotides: TGCAGTGGGGCAGCGGACAACACCGGGGAGCTGTTTTTT.

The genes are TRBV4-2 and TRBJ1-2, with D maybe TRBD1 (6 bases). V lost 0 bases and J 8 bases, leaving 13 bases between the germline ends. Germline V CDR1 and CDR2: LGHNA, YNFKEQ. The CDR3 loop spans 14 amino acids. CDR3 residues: CASSQDAGAGGYTF. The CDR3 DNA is TGTGCCAGCAGCCAAGACGCAGGGGCAGGGGGCTACACCTTC.